These 18 T cell receptor beta chains came from one sample sequenced in a study of blood T cell repertoires in COVID-19. Produced via immunoSEQ multiplex PCR; TCRdb's table is partial and in-frame only. The sample has 25,000 to 30,000 clones; almost 90% are singletons. Sequences were obtained from peripheral blood. These receptors originate from a human donor in a cohort sampled during active COVID-19.

V and J are TRBV12-3 or TRBV12-4 and TRBJ1-2; D unresolved. The V and J ends lost 6 bases and 8 bases respectively, with 16 bases between them. The CDR3 covers 13 residues. The CDR3 is CASSRRTAGGYTF. In DNA form, the CDR3 reads TGTGCCAGCAGCCGAAGGACGGCGGGGGGCTACACCTTC.

This chain connects TRBV4-1 to TRBJ2-7; TRBD2 matches 8 bases. J gave up 0 bases and V 1 base, and 5 bases lay outside the gene matches. Per germline, CDR1 MGHRA and CDR2 YSYEKL. The CDR3 totals 16 residues. The CDR3 here is CASSQGVAGRSYEQYF. CDR3 coding DNA: TGCGCCAGCAGCCAAGGGGTAGCGGGGCGCTCCTACGAGCAGTACTTC.

This chain connects TRBV7-2 to TRBJ1-4; 11 bases are a match to TRBD1. This CDR3 contains 14 residues. V shed 4 bases and J 7 bases; nucleotides not matched to a gene: 2. Germline loops: CDR1 SGHTA, CDR2 FQGNSA. CDR3 coding DNA: TGTGCCAGCAGCTCCGGGACAGGGGGTGAAAAACTGTTTTTT. Protein: CASSSGTGGEKLFF.

The CDR3 loop is CAISGQEDYNEQFF. In DNA form, the CDR3 reads TGTGCCATCAGTGGACAGGAAGACTACAATGAGCAGTTCTTC. The chain joins TRBV10-3 to TRBJ2-1; D is possibly TRBD1 (6 bases). The CDR3 spans 14 residues. CDR1 ENHRY and CDR2 SYGVKD come from the germline V gene. The germline V and J ends were trimmed by 4 bases and 3 bases, with 10 bases remaining between them.

This sequence joins TRBV7-9 and TRBJ2-7; no clear D. This CDR3 spans 12 amino acids. Trimming took 4 bases from V and 3 from J, leaving 7 bases between them. Germline values: CDR1 SEHNR, CDR2 FQNEAQ (reference sequence). The DNA of the CDR3 is TGTGCCAGCAGCTCTCAGGACTACGAGCAGTACTTC. Translating gives CASSSQDYEQYF.

This clone was seen only a few times. The V gene is TRBV5-1, the J gene TRBJ1-6; D possibly corresponds to TRBD1 (6 bases). In germline, CDR1 is SGHRS, CDR2 YFSETQ. V dropped 4 bases and J dropped 2 bases, with 10 bases sitting between them. There are 15 residues in the CDR3. The CDR3 bases are TGCGCCAGCAGCGGAGGACAGCCCTATAATTCACCCCTCCACTTT. Its protein product is CASSGGQPYNSPLHF.

V and J are TRBV4-1 and TRBJ2-7; D unclear. CDR3 length: 16 residues. CDR1 MGHRA and CDR2 YSYEKL come from the germline V gene. Trimming took off 1 base at V and 0 bases at J, with 13 bases between the two ends. The CDR3 DNA sequence: TGCGCCAGCAGCCAAGGGGTGGGCCTAAGCTCCTACGAGCAGTACTTC. Amino acid sequence: CASSQGVGLSSYEQYF.

The sample holds a few counts of this clone. The chain has TRBV7-2 and TRBJ1-5; D uncertain. V lost 6 bases, J lost 1 base, and 10 bases lay in between. Per the germline V gene, CDR1 is SGHTA and CDR2 is FQGNSA. This CDR3 spans 14 amino acids. The CDR3 DNA reads as TGTGCCAGCAGTCACGGAGGAAGCAATCAGCCCCAGCATTTT. Its protein product is CASSHGGSNQPQHF.

This clone has only a few counts. The CDR3 DNA follows: TGTGCCACCAGGACTAGCGGTCCGAACACCGGGGAGCTGTTTTTT. As protein: CATRTSGPNTGELFF. The chain recombines TRBV24-1 with TRBJ2-2; 9 bases are a match to TRBD2. This CDR3 has 15 residues. With 7 bases clipped from V and 0 bases from J, the junction kept 2 bases outside the gene matches. Per germline, CDR1 KGHDR and CDR2 SFDVKD.

V is TRBV10-1 and J is TRBJ2-3; D perhaps matches TRBD1 (6 bases). This CDR3 is built from 13 residues. Trimming took off 3 bases at V and 5 bases at J, with 9 bases between the two ends. Germline V gene data show CDR1 as WNHNN and CDR2 as SYGVQD (reference sequence). The CDR3 coding sequence is TGCGCCAGCAGTGAAGGGGGAAAAGATACGCAGTATTTT. Amino acid sequence: CASSEGGKDTQYF.

This clone appeared a single time. The chain recombines TRBV27 with TRBJ2-6; 10 positions agree with TRBD2. CDR1 and CDR2 (germline): MNHEY, SMNVEV (reference sequence). With V trimmed by 3 bases and J by 0 bases, 8 bases remained unmatched. CDR3 length: 19 amino acids. As DNA, the CDR3 is TGTGCCAGCAGTTTTTTAGCGGGGGGCCGGCACTCTGGGGCCAACGTCCTGACTTTC. It encodes CASSFLAGGRHSGANVLTF.

The genes are TRBV27 and TRBJ1-1, with 7 bases aligning to TRBD1. Per germline, CDR1 MNHEY and CDR2 SMNVEV (reference sequence). The CDR3 is 13 residues long. The ends lost 6 bases at V and 11 bases at J; junction bases unmatched: 12. The CDR3 DNA reads as TGTGCCAGCAGGCTACAGGGGTCTTGGGAGGCTTTCTTT. It codes for CASRLQGSWEAFF.

CDR3 DNA sequence: TGCGCCAGCAGCTTGGCCCTTGGTTCGGGCTACGAGCAGTACTTC. Amino acid sequence: CASSLALGSGYEQYF. This chain joins TRBV5-1 and TRBJ2-7; D call uncertain. Germline V CDR1 and CDR2: SGHRS, YFSETQ. This CDR3 comprises 15 residues. V shed 0 bases and J shed 3 bases, with 13 bases lying between them.

This clone occurred a few times. This sequence joins TRBV7-9 and TRBJ2-7; TRBD1 matches 10 bases. The CDR3 is made up of 14 amino acids. J gave up 3 bases and V 4 bases, and 3 bases lay outside the gene matches. Germline lookup yields CDR1 SEHNR and CDR2 FQNEAQ (reference sequence). CDR3 sequence (DNA): TGTGCCAGCAGCTCGTGGGACAGGGGCTACGAGCAGTACTTC. Residues: CASSSWDRGYEQYF. The whole variable domain, filled in from reference TRBV7-9 and TRBJ2-7, reads DTGVSQNPRHKITKRGQNVTFRCDPISEHNRLYWYRQTLGQGPEFLTYFQNEAQLEKSRLLSDRFSAERPKGSFSTLEIQRTEQGDSAMYLCASSSWDRGYEQYFGPGTRLTVT.

The V call is TRBV25-1, the J call TRBJ2-4, with TRBD1 matching 8 bases. Germline V CDR1 and CDR2: MGHDK, SYGVNS. The ends lost 4 bases at V and 7 bases at J; junction bases unmatched: 6. The CDR3 runs to 14 residues. The CDR3 DNA reads TGTGCCAGCAGTGGTGGACAGGGTTCGAACATTCAGTACTTC. This gives the protein CASSGGQGSNIQYF.

The chain is built from TRBV28 and TRBJ2-1; 7 bases map to TRBD2. V dropped 3 bases and J dropped 1; count of bases not matched to a gene: 3. The CDR3 extends over 15 amino acids. Germline V CDR1 and CDR2: MDHEN, SYDVKM. The CDR3 here is CASSLGLQSYNEQFF. Here the CDR3 DNA reads TGTGCCAGCAGTTTGGGACTACAGTCCTACAATGAGCAGTTCTTC. Based on the CDR3 plus reference TRBV28 and TRBJ2-1, the full variable domain is DVKVTQSSRYLVKRTGEKVFLECVQDMDHENMFWYRQDPGLGLRLIYFSYDVKMKEKGDIPEGYSVSREKKERFSLILESASTNQTSMYLCASSLGLQSYNEQFFGPGTRLTVL.

The chain uses TRBV15 and TRBJ2-5; TRBD1 agrees at 7 bases. This CDR3 region has 16 residues. Looked up from germline, CDR1 is LNHNV and CDR2 is YYDKDF (reference sequence). The V and J ends lost 6 bases and 4 bases, in that order; junction bases with no gene match: 14. The CDR3 loop is CATRPHNRGVGETQYF. CDR3 nucleotide sequence: TGTGCCACCAGACCCCACAACAGGGGCGTGGGAGAGACCCAGTACTTC. Based on the CDR3 plus reference TRBV15 and TRBJ2-5, the full variable domain is DAMVIQNPRYQVTQFGKPVTLSCSQTLNHNVMYWYQQKSSQAPKLLFHYYDKDFNNEADTPDNFQSRRPNTSFCFLDIRSPGLGDTAMYLCATRPHNRGVGETQYFGPGTRLLVL.

The chain couples TRBV20-1 to TRBJ1-1; 8 bases are a match to TRBD1. The CDR3 has 13 residues. Trimming took 3 bases from V and 3 from J; bases not matched to a gene: 3. CDR1 is DFQATT, CDR2 SNEGSKA, per germline (reference sequence). The CDR3 region is CSASRTGYTEAFF. The CDR3 nucleotides read TGCAGTGCTAGTCGGACAGGGTACACTGAAGCTTTCTTT.